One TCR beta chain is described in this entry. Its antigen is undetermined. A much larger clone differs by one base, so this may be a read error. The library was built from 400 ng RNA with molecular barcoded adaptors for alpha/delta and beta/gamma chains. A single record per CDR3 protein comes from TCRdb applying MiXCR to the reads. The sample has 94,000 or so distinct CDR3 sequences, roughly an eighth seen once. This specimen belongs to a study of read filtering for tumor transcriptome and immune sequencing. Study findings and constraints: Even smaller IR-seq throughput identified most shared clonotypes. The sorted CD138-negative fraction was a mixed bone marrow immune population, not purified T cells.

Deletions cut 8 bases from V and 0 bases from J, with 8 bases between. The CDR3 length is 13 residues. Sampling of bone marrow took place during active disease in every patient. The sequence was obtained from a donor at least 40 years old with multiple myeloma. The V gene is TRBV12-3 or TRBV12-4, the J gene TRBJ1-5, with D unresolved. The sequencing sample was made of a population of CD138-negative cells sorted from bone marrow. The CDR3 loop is CASGWDSNQPQHF. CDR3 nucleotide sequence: TGTGCCAGCGGTTGGGATAGCAATCAGCCCCAGCATTTT.